This T cell receptor beta chain was retrieved from a study of cytomegalovirus exposure and HLA in healthy donors. Across the study: Among the roughly 430 genotyped donors, more than 70% were placed in the Caucasian-associated ancestry cluster. Study outcomes and limitations: CMV serostatus was the only recorded immune exposure for donors. A later analysis revealed that TCR association rates differed between HLA loci, peaking at DRB1 and bottoming out at HLA-C.

As for the donors, each was a healthy bone marrow donor. Trimming left V 3 bases short and J 5 bases short, with 12 bases between. The CDR3 sequence is 13 residues long. The germline V gene encodes CDR1 SGDLS and CDR2 YYNGEE. Both 60 Vbeta primers and 13 Jbeta primers went into the PCR. Some clones are missing from TCRdb's copy, which holds only in-frame ones; the method was immunoSEQ multiplex PCR. In the table there are approximately 140,000 clones, around four fifths of which are singletons. This clone was seen only a few times. No antigen is known for it. The sequencing input was PBMCs. V and J are TRBV9 and TRBJ2-7; D not certain. This receptor was identified in a boy aged 5-17 years in good health and CMV-seronegative. The CDR3 protein is CASSAIASDEQYF. For the CDR3, the DNA is TGTGCCAGCAGCGCCATTGCCAGCGACGAGCAGTACTTC.